This T cell receptor (beta chain) was sequenced in a study of blood T cell repertoires in COVID-19. In the study overall: Acute and convalescent COVID-19 specimens originated in the United States, Italy and Spain. The analysed material was cDNA or gDNA that came from T cells, B-cell-depleted T cells, or PBMCs.

As handled by the study authors: From reference gene primer amplification, estimates of nucleated cell counts were derived. Profiled with immunoSEQ multiplex PCR; TCRdb holds only in-frame clones, not every one. Clonal size and the V and J genes are those of that table, whereas D and trimming came from the DNA. The sample includes approximately 180,000 clones, approximately 85% of them seen just once. CDR3 length: 14 amino acids. Sequenced: peripheral blood. This clonotype was sampled from a man aged 60 to 69 with acute or convalescent COVID-19. The chain carries TRBV21-1 and TRBJ1-4; the D call in the table, TRBD1, was not verified against the DNA. TRBV21-1 is deemed a pseudogene. The CDR3 here is CASSPRTMVEKLFF. The CDR3 DNA reads as TGTGCCAGCAGCCCCCGTACAATGGTTGAAAAACTGTTTTTT.